The 27 T cell receptor beta chains presented below share a single source sample, sequenced in a study of T-cell memory formation after mild COVID-19. TCRdb called the 5' RACE reads again in MiXCR, with one record for every CDR3 protein. The table shows 300,000 to 400,000 distinct CDR3 sequences, with approximately 15% occurring only once. The sample taken for sequencing was PBMCs or a T cell subset sorted from them (not recorded which). The receptor source for this set is a man aged 18 to 29 who had mild COVID-19 (a few samples of this study predate the infection). Cell type and time point are not known.

The chain is built from TRBV7-2 and TRBJ2-7; no definite D call. CDR1 is SGHTA and CDR2 is FQGNSA in the germline V gene. The CDR3 loop spans 15 amino acids. The V end lost 5 bases, the J end lost 3 bases, and 17 bases lay between the germline ends. The CDR3 DNA sequence: TGTGCCAGCAGCCCCGACACTGAAGGGTTCTACGAGCAGTACTTC. Residues: CASSPDTEGFYEQYF.

This clonotype was picked up a small number of times. This rearrangement joins TRBV28 to TRBJ2-2; TRBD1 matches 8 bases. From germline, CDR1 is MDHEN and CDR2 SYDVKM. The V and J ends lost 5 bases and 1 base, in that order; junction bases with no gene match: 3. The CDR3 has 15 amino acids. The CDR3 sequence is CASSTTGENTGELFF. For the CDR3, the DNA is TGTGCCAGCAGTACGACAGGGGAGAACACCGGGGAGCTGTTTTTT.

This clonotype was recorded only once. V and J are TRBV2 and TRBJ2-3; 7 positions match TRBD1. Germline assignment: CDR1 SNHLY and CDR2 FYNNEI. Unmatched junction bases numbered 4, after V lost 6 bases and J lost 1 base. The CDR3 loop spans 14 amino acids. CDR3 sequence reads: CASREGQRTDTQYF. The CDR3, as DNA: TGTGCCAGCAGAGAGGGACAGCGCACAGATACGCAGTATTTT.

The rearrangement uses TRBV6-2 or TRBV6-3 and TRBJ2-5; D is tentatively TRBD1 or TRBD2 (5 bases each). The germline V gene has CDR1 MNHEY and CDR2 SVGEGT. Trimming shortened V by 6 bases and J by 5 bases, and 19 bases separated the two germline ends. The CDR3 contains 15 residues. Here the CDR3 DNA reads TGTGCCAGCAGCCGGGGACCTGGGGGACGGGAGACCCAGTACTTC. Translating gives CASSRGPGGRETQYF.

Only a few counts were recorded for this clonotype. The chain joins TRBV27 to TRBJ1-1; D might be TRBD1 (5 bases). V dropped 5 bases and J dropped 6 bases, with 19 bases sitting between them. This CDR3 region has 15 residues. Per germline, CDR1 MNHEY and CDR2 SMNVEV (reference sequence). CDR3 in amino acids: CASSKSGWGGSEAFF. CDR3 sequence (DNA): TGTGCCAGCAGTAAGTCAGGGTGGGGAGGCTCTGAAGCTTTCTTT.

This clonotype was counted between two and nine times. The chain couples TRBV6-5 to TRBJ1-2, with D possibly matching TRBD1 (5 bases). There are 13 residues in the CDR3. V gave up 0 bases and J gave up 4 bases, with 6 bases separating them. Germline V gene lookup returns CDR1 MNHEY and CDR2 SVGAGI. This CDR3 is CASSYSGGYGYTF. DNA for the CDR3: TGTGCCAGCAGTTACTCCGGGGGCTATGGCTACACCTTC.

This clonotype was seen at least ten times. CDR3 residues: CASSFGWGYTGGRTEAFF. DNA of the CDR3: TGTGCCAGCAGCTTTGGGTGGGGCTACACAGGGGGCAGGACTGAAGCTTTCTTT. The chain employs TRBV7-2 and TRBJ1-1, with 9 bases that match TRBD1. After removal of 3 bases from V and 5 bases from J, the junction contained 16 bases not matched to a gene. CDR3 length: 18 residues. CDR1 and CDR2 (germline): SGHTA, FQGNSA.

This clonotype was seen a few times. The V gene is TRBV6-2 or TRBV6-3, the J gene TRBJ2-1; no reliable D call. Trimming took 2 bases from V and 0 from J, leaving 5 bases between them. CDR3 length: 14 amino acids. The germline gives CDR1 MNHEY, CDR2 SVGEGT. The CDR3 bases are TGTGCCAGCAGTTACCTGAGCTCCTACAATGAGCAGTTCTTC. Translating it yields CASSYLSSYNEQFF.

The CDR3 bases are TGCGCCAGCAGCCAAGATCGAGGGGGCGCAGGCTATGGCTACACCTTC. Protein: CASSQDRGGAGYGYTF. This rearrangement joins TRBV4-3 to TRBJ1-2; 7 nucleotides line up with TRBD1. Germline CDR1 LGHNA, CDR2 YSLEER. The V and J ends lost 0 bases and 4 bases, in that order; junction bases with no gene match: 8. CDR3 length: 16 residues.

The V and J genes are TRBV6-2 or TRBV6-3 and TRBJ1-2; D remains unclear. Germline V CDR1 and CDR2: MNHEY, SVGEGT. The CDR3 extends over 14 amino acids. V dropped 6 bases and J dropped 3 bases, with 14 bases sitting between them. The CDR3 loop reads CASSQTLADYGYTF. The DNA of the CDR3 is TGTGCCAGCAGCCAGACCCTGGCGGACTATGGCTACACCTTC.

This chain connects TRBV7-2 to TRBJ2-6; D unclear. CDR1 SGHTA and CDR2 FQGNSA come from the germline V gene. The V gene lost 3 bases and the J gene lost 0 bases, with 6 bases spanning the gap. CDR3 length: 15 amino acids. The CDR3 nucleotides are TGTGCCAGCAGCTTTAGCATCTCTGGGGCCAACGTCCTGACTTTC. Translated, it gives CASSFSISGANVLTF.

This clonotype came up a few times. CDR3 residues: CASSMLEGARRGYTF. CDR3 nucleotide sequence: TGTGCCAGTAGTATGTTGGAGGGGGCGAGGAGAGGCTACACCTTC. The chain recombines TRBV19 with TRBJ1-2; 7 nucleotides align to TRBD1. Germline V gene lookup returns CDR1 LNHDA and CDR2 SQIVND (reference sequence). CDR3 length: 15 residues. V shed 3 bases and J 8 bases; nucleotides not matched to a gene: 12.

The chain carries TRBV7-7 and TRBJ2-1; 7 bases align to TRBD1. The CDR3 spans 15 residues. With V trimmed by 5 bases and J by 6 bases, 10 bases remained unmatched. CDR1 is SSHAT and CDR2 is FNYEAQ in the germline V gene (reference sequence). In DNA form, the CDR3 reads TGTGCCAGCAGCCCTGCGAGGGGGCTGTTCAATGAGCAGTTCTTC. It translates to CASSPARGLFNEQFF.

The rearrangement uses TRBV20-1 and TRBJ1-2; 8 bases are shared with TRBD1. J lost 8 bases, V lost 2 bases, and 13 bases had no gene match. Germline values: CDR1 DFQATT, CDR2 SNEGSKA (reference sequence). This CDR3 has 15 residues. This CDR3 is CSARFAGQVTAGYTF. The CDR3 region has the DNA TGCAGTGCTAGATTTGCGGGACAGGTCACCGCGGGCTACACCTTC.

The chain carries TRBV29-1 and TRBJ2-3, with D possibly TRBD2 on 6 matching bases. The CDR3 sequence is 14 residues long. Germline assignment: CDR1 SQVTM and CDR2 ANQGSEA. Trimming pared 4 bases from V and 5 bases from J, leaving 16 bases between. The CDR3 sequence: CSVALAGRKDTQYF. The CDR3 nucleotides read TGCAGCGTTGCTCTCGCGGGGAGAAAAGATACGCAGTATTTT.

This chain links TRBV24-1 with TRBJ1-1, with TRBD1 as a possible D gene (5 bases). This CDR3 has 13 amino acids. V dropped 9 bases and J dropped 2 bases, with 12 bases sitting between them. Germline CDR1 and CDR2: KGHDR and SFDVKD. The CDR3 nucleotides read TGTGCCACCGCGGGGCGAGGAAACACTGAAGCTTTCTTT. Amino acids: CATAGRGNTEAFF.

J is TRBJ2-1 and V is TRBV12-3 or TRBV12-4; TRBD1 aligns across 9 bases. The V segment lost 2 bases and the J segment 6 bases; nucleotides outside the gene matches: 8. The CDR3 consists of 16 residues. This chain's CDR3 is CASSLTYGTGFNEQFF. CDR3 DNA: TGTGCCAGCAGTTTAACTTACGGGACAGGGTTCAATGAGCAGTTCTTC.

The chain is built from TRBV29-1 and TRBJ2-1, with 8 nucleotides matching TRBD1. Germline V gene sequence: CDR1 SQVTM, CDR2 ANQGSEA. Unmatched junction bases numbered 6, after V lost 4 bases and J lost 4 bases. The CDR3 contains 14 residues. The CDR3 loop reads CSVGRTGIYNEQFF. The CDR3 nucleotides read TGCAGCGTTGGAAGGACAGGGATATACAATGAGCAGTTCTTC.

This clonotype was seen many times. This rearrangement joins TRBV6-5 to TRBJ1-3; possibly TRBD1 for D (6 bases). Germline loops: CDR1 MNHEY, CDR2 SVGAGI. The CDR3 totals 16 residues. V was shortened by 5 bases and J by 0 bases, with 14 bases between the two germline ends. The CDR3 coding sequence is TGTGCCAGCAGTGACCCCGGGACACCCTCTGGAAACACCATATATTTT. Translation: CASSDPGTPSGNTIYF.

This clonotype showed up just a few times. The chain employs TRBV2 and TRBJ1-2; D not certain. Germline V gives CDR1 SNHLY, CDR2 FYNNEI. The CDR3 length is 14 residues. Trimming stripped 10 bases from V and 4 bases from J, with 19 bases between. The CDR3, as DNA: TGTGCCACCGGCTACACTCGGTCAAGCTATGGCTACACCTTC. It is translated as CATGYTRSSYGYTF.

The chain carries TRBV7-8 and TRBJ2-7; D unclear. V lost 5 bases, J lost 5 bases, and 7 bases lay in between. The CDR3 is 11 residues long. The germline gives CDR1 SGHVS, CDR2 FQNEAQ. This chain's CDR3 is CASSPDHEQYV. The CDR3 bases are TGTGCCAGCAGCCCAGACCACGAGCAGTACGTC.

J is TRBJ2-7 and V is TRBV14, with D perhaps TRBD1 (5 bases). Germline V CDR1 and CDR2: SGHDN, FVKESK. The CDR3 length is 14 residues. Trimming took 3 bases from V and 2 from J, leaving 11 bases between them. The CDR3, as DNA: TGTGCCAGCAGCCAGTTAGGGGTTCCCTACGAGCAGTACGTC. Residues: CASSQLGVPYEQYV.

Only a few counts were recorded for this clonotype. V and J are TRBV7-6 and TRBJ2-5, with D possibly being TRBD2 (5 bases). Trimming cost V 5 bases and J 5 bases, with 24 bases left between them. CDR3 length: 17 residues. Germline assignment: CDR1 SGHVS and CDR2 FNYEAQ. The CDR3 loop reads CASSPPGRGFSGETQYF. The CDR3, as DNA: TGTGCCAGCAGCCCTCCCGGGCGAGGGTTCTCCGGCGAGACCCAGTACTTC.

This clonotype was recorded a few times. The chain joins TRBV14 to TRBJ2-1, with unresolved D. Looked up from germline, CDR1 is SGHDN and CDR2 is FVKESK. V lost 1 base, J lost 4 bases, and 8 bases lay in between. The CDR3 spans 14 residues. The CDR3 loop is CASSQVEFYNEQFF. The CDR3 nucleotides read TGTGCCAGCAGCCAAGTGGAGTTTTACAATGAGCAGTTCTTC.

This clonotype was detected a few times. This chain links TRBV6-1 with TRBJ2-7; TRBD1 agrees at 12 bases. J lost 7 bases, V lost 5 bases, and 9 bases had no gene match. The CDR3 spans 15 residues. CDR1 MNHNS and CDR2 SASEGT come from the germline V gene. As DNA, the CDR3 is TGTGCCAGCAGTCGACAAGGGGACAGGGGGCGAGAGCAGTACTTC. As protein: CASSRQGDRGREQYF.

This clonotype was counted ten times or more. The rearrangement joins TRBV7-3 to TRBJ2-1; D is undetermined. The V and J ends lost 5 bases and 3 bases respectively, with 11 bases between them. In germline, CDR1 is SGHTA, CDR2 FQGTGA. This CDR3 spans 14 amino acids. CDR3 residues: CASSPLRDYNEQFF. The CDR3 DNA reads TGTGCCAGCAGCCCCCTAAGGGACTACAATGAGCAGTTCTTC. Drawing the rest from reference TRBV7-3 and TRBJ2-1, the complete variable domain is GAGVSQTPSNKVTEKGKYVELRCDPISGHTALYWYRQSLGQGPEFLIYFQGTGAADDSGLPNDRFFAVRPEGSVSTLKIQRTERGDSAVYLCASSPLRDYNEQFFGPGTRLTVL.

CDR3 DNA: TGTGCCAGCAGCAAAGTACTAGCGGGTAATTACGAGCAGTACGTC. Translated, it gives CASSKVLAGNYEQYV. The genes are TRBV21-1 and TRBJ2-7; TRBD2 is the table's D call and was not checked against the DNA. TRBV21-1 is reported as a pseudogene. The CDR3 extends over 15 amino acids.